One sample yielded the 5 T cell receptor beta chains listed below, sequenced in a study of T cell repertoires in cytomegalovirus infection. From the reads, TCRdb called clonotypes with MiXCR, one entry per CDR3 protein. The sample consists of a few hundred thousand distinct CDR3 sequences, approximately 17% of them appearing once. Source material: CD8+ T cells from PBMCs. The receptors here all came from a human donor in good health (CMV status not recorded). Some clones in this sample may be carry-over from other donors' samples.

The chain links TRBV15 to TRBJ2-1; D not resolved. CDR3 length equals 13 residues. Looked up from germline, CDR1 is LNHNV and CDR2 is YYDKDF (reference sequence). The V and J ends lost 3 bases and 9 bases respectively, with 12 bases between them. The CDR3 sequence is CATSSASSIEQFF. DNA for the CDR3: TGTGCCACCAGCAGTGCTTCTAGTATTGAGCAGTTCTTC.

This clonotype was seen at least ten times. CDR3 protein: CASSSQGEGRAIEQYF. The CDR3 region has the DNA TGTGCCAGCAGCTCACAGGGAGAGGGCAGGGCAATCGAGCAGTACTTC. This chain joins TRBV7-3 and TRBJ2-7; D possibly corresponds to TRBD1 (6 bases). V was pared by 4 bases and J by 6 bases, with 22 bases between. CDR3 length equals 16 residues. Germline lookup yields CDR1 SGHTA and CDR2 FQGTGA.

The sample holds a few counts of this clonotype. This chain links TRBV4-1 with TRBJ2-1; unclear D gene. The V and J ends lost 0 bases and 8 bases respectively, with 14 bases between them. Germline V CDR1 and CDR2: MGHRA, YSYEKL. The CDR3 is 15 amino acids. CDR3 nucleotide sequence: TGCGCCAGCAGCCAAGATCGTGCACCCCCGGATGAGCAGTTCTTC. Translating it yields CASSQDRAPPDEQFF.

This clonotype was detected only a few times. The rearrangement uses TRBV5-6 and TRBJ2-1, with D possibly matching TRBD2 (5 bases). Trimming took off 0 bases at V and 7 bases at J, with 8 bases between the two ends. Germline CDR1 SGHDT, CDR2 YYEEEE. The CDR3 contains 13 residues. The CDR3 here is CASSLAGKNEQFF. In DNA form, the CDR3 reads TGTGCCAGCAGCTTGGCGGGGAAAAATGAGCAGTTCTTC.

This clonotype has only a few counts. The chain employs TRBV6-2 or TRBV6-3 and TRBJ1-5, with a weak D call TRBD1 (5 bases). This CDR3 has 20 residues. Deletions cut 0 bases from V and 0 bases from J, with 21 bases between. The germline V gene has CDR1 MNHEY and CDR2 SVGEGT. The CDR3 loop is CASSYSLGGGEVYSNQPQHF. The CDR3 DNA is TGTGCCAGCAGTTACTCGCTCGGGGGAGGAGAGGTGTATAGCAATCAGCCCCAGCATTTT.